What follows are 23 T cell receptor beta chains derived from one specimen sequenced in a study of blood T cell repertoires in COVID-19 (dated by TCRdb to the early 2020s). Receptor libraries were prepared by the immunoSEQ multiplex PCR assay. Not all clones reach the TCRdb copy of this immuneACCESS table, which keeps in-frame sequences only. Checked studies attribute under half of the gap to unresolved V genes and leave the rest unexplained. The sample profile shows about 210,000 clones; over 75% of them were found once. The ten largest clonotypes hold about 9% of the sample. Sequences were obtained from PBMCs or T cells enriched from blood (not recorded which). The receptors here all came from a man aged 40-49 years who had recovered from COVID-19.

V usage is TRBV2 and J usage is TRBJ2-3, with TRBD2 identical over 7 bases. V lost 4 bases and J lost 3; bases outside the gene matches: 4. Germline loops: CDR1 SNHLY, CDR2 FYNNEI. The CDR3 covers 14 residues. CDR3 coding DNA: TGTGCCAGCAGTGTAGACGGGGGGACAGATACGCAGTATTTT. As protein: CASSVDGGTDTQYF. The full variable domain, its missing parts supplied by reference TRBV2 and TRBJ2-3, is EPEVTQTPSHQVTQMGQEVILRCVPISNHLYFYWYRQILGQKVEFLVSFYNNEISEKSEIFDDQFSVERPDGSNFTLKIRSTKLEDSAMYFCASSVDGGTDTQYFGPGTRLTVL.

V gene TRBV5-5 combines with J gene TRBJ2-1; possible D gene TRBD2, 6 bases. CDR1 is SGHKS and CDR2 is YYEKEE in the germline V gene (reference sequence). This CDR3 is built from 15 residues. Trimming left V 0 bases short and J 3 bases short, with 10 bases between. CDR3 protein: CASSLGLDFYNEQFF. CDR3 sequence (DNA): TGTGCCAGCAGCTTGGGACTAGATTTCTACAATGAGCAGTTCTTC.

The CDR3 DNA follows: TGTGCCAGCAGCTTAGGGGCGGGGAGAGCCAAAAACATTCAGTACTTC. Translating it yields CASSLGAGRAKNIQYF. This sequence joins TRBV7-9 and TRBJ2-4, with D tentatively TRBD2 (6 bases). In germline, CDR1 is SEHNR, CDR2 FQNEAQ (reference sequence). CDR3 length: 16 amino acids. Deletions cut 1 base from V and 0 bases from J, with 10 bases between.

The chain joins TRBV11-1 to TRBJ2-5; a possible D gene is TRBD2 (6 bases). CDR3 length: 15 amino acids. Per the germline V gene, CDR1 is SGHAT and CDR2 is FQDESV (reference sequence). V lost 4 bases and J 3 bases, leaving 15 bases between the germline ends. DNA of the CDR3: TGTGCCAGCAGCTACGGCGCGGGGAAGAAAGAGACCCAGTACTTC. Translation: CASSYGAGKKETQYF.

This clone was picked up a small number of times. The V and J genes are TRBV7-6 and TRBJ1-4, with 9 nucleotides matching TRBD1. V lost 5 bases to trimming and J lost 5 bases; unmatched junction nucleotides: 6. The CDR3 extends over 15 amino acids. Germline lookup yields CDR1 SGHVS and CDR2 FNYEAQ. Here the CDR3 DNA reads TGTGCCAGCAGCCTTACAGGGGGCGGGAATGAAAAACTGTTTTTT. Translated, it gives CASSLTGGGNEKLFF.

The gene calls are TRBV30 and TRBJ1-1, with 9 bases aligning to TRBD1. Trimming took 0 bases from V and 4 from J; bases not matched to a gene: 3. The germline V gene has CDR1 GTSNPN and CDR2 SVGIG (reference sequence). This CDR3 region has 14 residues. CDR3 residues: CAWSVRQGGTEAFF. In nucleotides, the CDR3 is TGTGCCTGGAGTGTGAGACAGGGGGGCACTGAAGCTTTCTTT.

The rearrangement uses TRBV19 and TRBJ1-2, with 7 positions matching TRBD1. Trimming removed 4 bases from V and 2 bases from J; junction bases left unmatched: 10. Looked up from germline, CDR1 is LNHDA and CDR2 is SQIVND (reference sequence). The CDR3 has 16 residues. The CDR3 DNA reads as TGTGCCAGTAGTAGATATGACAGGGTAGGAAACTATGGCTACACCTTC. Its translation: CASSRYDRVGNYGYTF.

The V and J genes are TRBV11-2 and TRBJ2-1; 9 bases align to TRBD1. The CDR3 is 18 residues long. Germline trimming cut 1 base from V and 7 bases from J; bases unmatched to any gene: 14. CDR1 SGHAT and CDR2 FQNNGV come from the germline V gene. CDR3 nucleotides: TGTGCCAGCAGCTTAGTAGGGGCCTTTAGGACAGGGGTAAATGAGCAGTTCTTC. This gives the protein CASSLVGAFRTGVNEQFF.

This clone was seen once. V usage is TRBV15 and J usage is TRBJ1-2, with D possibly being TRBD1 (6 bases). The CDR3 extends over 13 amino acids. Trimming pared 4 bases from V and 5 bases from J, leaving 11 bases between. The germline V gene has CDR1 LNHNV and CDR2 YYDKDF (reference sequence). CDR3 region: CATSTRTAYGYTF. The DNA of the CDR3 is TGTGCCACCAGCACCCGGACAGCGTATGGCTACACCTTC.

The J gene is TRBJ2-7, the V gene TRBV20-1, with TRBD2 identical over 11 bases. The germline V gene has CDR1 DFQATT and CDR2 SNEGSKA (reference sequence). V lost 3 bases and J lost 0; bases outside the gene matches: 13. The CDR3 runs to 18 residues. The CDR3 DNA follows: TGCAGTGCTAGTCCAAACCCGACTAGCGGGGTTAGCTCCTACGAGCAGTACTTC. It translates to CSASPNPTSGVSSYEQYF.

The genes are TRBV5-1 and TRBJ2-2, with 14 bases aligning to TRBD2. The CDR3 runs to 15 residues. With V trimmed by 4 bases and J by 10 bases, 6 bases remained unmatched. Per germline, CDR1 SGHRS and CDR2 YFSETQ. CDR3: CASSRMGLAGEELFF. The CDR3 nucleotides read TGCGCCAGCAGCCGGATGGGACTAGCGGGGGAGGAGCTGTTTTTT.

In this sample, this clone turned up a few times. The chain is built from TRBV9 and TRBJ2-1; 7 bases fit TRBD2. The CDR3 is 14 residues long. The J segment lost 9 bases and the V segment lost 0 bases, leaving 6 bases of the junction unmatched. Germline V CDR1 and CDR2: SGDLS, YYNGEE. CDR3 sequence (DNA): TGTGCCAGCAGCGTAGGCGGGAGCCGGAGTGAGCAGTTCTTC. This encodes CASSVGGSRSEQFF. The whole variable domain, filled in from reference TRBV9 and TRBJ2-1, reads DSGVTQTPKHLITATGQRVTLRCSPRSGDLSVYWYQQSLDQGLQFLIQYYNGEERAKGNILERFSAQQFPDLHSELNLSSLELGDSALYFCASSVGGSRSEQFFGPGTRLTVL.

This sequence joins TRBV6-9 and TRBJ2-2; D call uncertain. Looked up from germline, CDR1 is MNHGY and CDR2 is SVAAGI. Between the trimmed V and J ends, which lost 2 bases and 0 bases, there was a span of 13 bases. This CDR3 region has 17 residues. CDR3 sequence reads: CASSYNPGKSNTGELFF. CDR3 nucleotide sequence: TGTGCCAGCAGTTATAATCCAGGAAAATCGAACACCGGGGAGCTGTTTTTT.

V is TRBV5-6 and J is TRBJ2-7, with 9 nucleotides matching TRBD2. J lost 9 bases, V lost 4 bases, and 14 bases had no gene match. The CDR3 length is 15 residues. Germline loops: CDR1 SGHDT, CDR2 YYEEEE. The DNA of the CDR3 is TGTGCCAGCAGCCCGCCCCGGGGTAGCGGGAGCGGGCAGTACTTC. It yields the protein CASSPPRGSGSGQYF.

The chain couples TRBV2 to TRBJ2-7, with 12 bases lining up with TRBD2. Trimming cost V 7 bases and J 7 bases; bases outside gene matches: 8. The CDR3 covers 14 residues. Germline CDR1 and CDR2: SNHLY and FYNNEI. In DNA, the CDR3 is TGTGCCAGCAACTGGCTAGCGGGGGGGATGGAGCAGTACTTC. This translates into CASNWLAGGMEQYF.

This rearrangement joins TRBV24-1 to TRBJ2-3; 8 bases fit TRBD2. This CDR3 comprises 13 residues. Germline CDR1 reads KGHDR; CDR2 reads SFDVKD. With 6 bases clipped from V and 6 bases from J, the junction kept 4 bases outside the gene matches. DNA of the CDR3: TGTGCCACCAGTCAGCGGGAGTGGGATACGCAGTATTTT. Translation gives CATSQREWDTQYF.

This sequence joins TRBV18 and TRBJ1-4; TRBD1 matches 9 bases. CDR1 and CDR2 (germline): KGHSH, LQKENI. V shed 2 bases and J 7 bases; nucleotides not matched to a gene: 2. CDR3 size: 14 residues. The CDR3 sequence: CASSPGGQGEKLFF. The CDR3 bases are TGTGCCAGCTCACCAGGGGGACAGGGTGAAAAACTGTTTTTT.

The V call is TRBV19, the J call TRBJ1-5, with TRBD1 matching over 8 bases. This CDR3 is 16 amino acids long. V was clipped by 4 bases and J by 3 bases; unmatched bases: 8. CDR1 is LNHDA and CDR2 is SQIVND in the germline V gene (reference sequence). The DNA for the CDR3 is TGTGCCAGTAGTAATCGACAGGGGAGTCTCAATCAGCCCCAGCATTTT. Encoded protein: CASSNRQGSLNQPQHF. The full variable domain, in which reference TRBV19 and TRBJ1-5 provide the parts outside the CDR3, is DGGITQSPKYLFRKEGQNVTLSCEQNLNHDAMYWYRQDPGQGLRLIYYSQIVNDFQKGDIAEGYSVSREKKESFPLTVTSAQKNPTAFYLCASSNRQGSLNQPQHFGDGTRLSIL.

CDR3 protein: CASSVQGQGFYEQYF. CDR3 in DNA: TGTGCCAGCAGTGTGCAAGGACAGGGATTCTACGAGCAGTACTTC. The chain links TRBV2 to TRBJ2-7; 8 nucleotides match TRBD1. The CDR3 is made up of 15 amino acids. With V trimmed by 4 bases and J by 3 bases, 8 bases remained unmatched. Per the germline V gene, CDR1 is SNHLY and CDR2 is FYNNEI.

The genes are TRBV7-9 and TRBJ1-5; D is undetermined. The CDR3 covers 12 residues. Germline V gene sequence: CDR1 SEHNR, CDR2 FQNEAQ (reference sequence). Trimming left V 4 bases short and J 3 bases short, with 4 bases between. The CDR3 coding sequence is TGTGCCAGCAGCTCACTCAATCAGCCCCAGCATTTT. Translation: CASSSLNQPQHF.

This clone was seen ten or more times. The chain combines TRBV2 with TRBJ2-6; D is ambiguous. CDR1 is SNHLY and CDR2 is FYNNEI in the germline V gene. Trimming took off 4 bases at V and 2 bases at J, with 9 bases between the two ends. The CDR3 sequence is 15 residues long. The CDR3 loop reads CASSGPLAGANVLTF. The CDR3 DNA follows: TGTGCCAGCAGTGGCCCTTTAGCTGGGGCCAACGTCCTGACTTTC.

The chain is built from TRBV19 and TRBJ1-1, with 7 bases aligning to TRBD1. J gave up 3 bases and V 7 bases, and 20 bases lay outside the gene matches. The CDR3 sequence is 18 residues long. Germline V lookup: CDR1 LNHDA, CDR2 SQIVND (reference sequence). The CDR3 loop is CASTPIKGATGRHTEAFF. In DNA, the CDR3 is TGTGCCAGTACCCCAATCAAGGGTGCGACAGGGAGGCACACTGAAGCTTTCTTT. The variable domain in full, with the rest retrieved from reference TRBV19 and TRBJ1-1, is DGGITQSPKYLFRKEGQNVTLSCEQNLNHDAMYWYRQDPGQGLRLIYYSQIVNDFQKGDIAEGYSVSREKKESFPLTVTSAQKNPTAFYLCASTPIKGATGRHTEAFFGQGTRLTVV.

Only one count was recorded for this clone. The chain has TRBV15 and TRBJ1-5, with D perhaps TRBD1 (6 bases). The CDR3 consists of 14 residues. CDR1 and CDR2 from the germline V gene are LNHNV and YYDKDF (reference sequence). V lost 2 bases, J lost 6 bases, and 11 bases lay in between. DNA of the CDR3: TGTGCCACCAGCAGAACCGGGGGGGCTCAGCCCCAGCATTTT. It codes for CATSRTGGAQPQHF.